The entry below gives a single T cell receptor (beta chain) sequence along with its context. The data are from a study of cytomegalovirus exposure and HLA in healthy donors. V gave up 9 bases and J gave up 4 bases, with 13 bases separating them. Germline CDR1 KGHSH, CDR2 LQKENI. CDR3 length: 12 residues. PCR amplification relied on 60 Vbeta primers (plus 13 Jbeta primers). Sequenced by immunoSEQ multiplex PCR; TCRdb stores in-frame clones only, minus some. Of under 300,000 clones in the sample, roughly 89% were seen once. This receptor was taken from a man in his forties in good health and CMV-seropositive. This chain connects TRBV18 to TRBJ2-7; maybe TRBD1 (7 bases). Source material: PBMCs. CDR3 bases: TGTGCCAGTTCCGCAGGGGGGTACGAGCAGTACTTC. It encodes CASSAGGYEQYF.